Reported below is one T cell receptor beta chain. What it recognizes is unknown. Germline V gives CDR1 MGHRA, CDR2 YSYEKL. The junction had 12 bases not matched to a gene; V was cut back by 4 bases and J by 4 bases. This CDR3 contains 16 residues. The sample belongs to a study of T cell responses to AZD1222 COVID-19 vaccine. Data came from immunoSEQ multiplex PCR; TCRdb stores just in-frame clones and leaves some out. Among 89,000 or so clones listed, around 90% were seen once. Findings and caveats of the study: Donors were chiefly white British, with a greater number of females, and clonal diversity was perhaps underestimated.

This sequence was found in an adult who received the AZD1222 COVID-19 vaccine. The chain is built from TRBV4-1 and TRBJ1-2, with TRBD1 matching 7 bases. The sample in question was peripheral blood, obtained 28 days after the second AZD1222 dose. CDR3 sequence: CASSRGSGTEVYGYTF. As DNA, the CDR3 is TGCGCCAGCAGCCGGGGATCCGGGACAGAGGTCTATGGCTACACCTTC.